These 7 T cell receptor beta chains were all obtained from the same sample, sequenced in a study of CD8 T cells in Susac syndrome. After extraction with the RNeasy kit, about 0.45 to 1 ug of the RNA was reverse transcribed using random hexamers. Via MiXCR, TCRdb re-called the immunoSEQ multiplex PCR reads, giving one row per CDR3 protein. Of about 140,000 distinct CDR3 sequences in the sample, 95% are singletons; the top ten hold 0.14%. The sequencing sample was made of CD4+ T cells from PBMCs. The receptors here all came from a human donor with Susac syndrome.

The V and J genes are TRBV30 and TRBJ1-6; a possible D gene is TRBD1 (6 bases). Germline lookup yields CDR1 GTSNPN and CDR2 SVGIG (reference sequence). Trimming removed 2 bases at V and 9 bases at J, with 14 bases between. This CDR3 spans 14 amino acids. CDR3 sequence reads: CAWSTGKGGSPLHF. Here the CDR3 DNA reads TGTGCCTGGAGTACCGGGAAAGGGGGTTCACCCCTCCACTTT.

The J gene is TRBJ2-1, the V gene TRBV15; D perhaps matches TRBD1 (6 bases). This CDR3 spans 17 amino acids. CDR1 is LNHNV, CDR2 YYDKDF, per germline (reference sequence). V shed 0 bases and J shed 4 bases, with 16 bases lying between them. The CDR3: CATSRDRGQRGYNEQFF. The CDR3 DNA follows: TGTGCCACCAGCAGAGATAGAGGACAAAGGGGGTACAATGAGCAGTTCTTC.

The chain's CDR3 is CASSLEGAENEQFF. CDR3 nucleotides: TGTGCCAGCAGCTTAGAAGGAGCGGAGAATGAGCAGTTCTTC. This sequence joins TRBV7-8 and TRBJ2-1; perhaps TRBD2 as D (5 bases). The CDR3 is 14 residues long. The ends were cut back, 1 base at V and 7 bases at J, with 11 bases in the middle. Germline CDR1 is SGHVS and CDR2 is FQNEAQ.

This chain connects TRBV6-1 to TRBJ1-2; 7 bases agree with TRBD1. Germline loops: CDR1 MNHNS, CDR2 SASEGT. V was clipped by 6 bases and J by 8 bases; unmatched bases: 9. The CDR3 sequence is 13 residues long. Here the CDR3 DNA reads TGTGCCAGCAGCGAATCGACAGGGTACGGCTACACCTTC. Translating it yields CASSESTGYGYTF.

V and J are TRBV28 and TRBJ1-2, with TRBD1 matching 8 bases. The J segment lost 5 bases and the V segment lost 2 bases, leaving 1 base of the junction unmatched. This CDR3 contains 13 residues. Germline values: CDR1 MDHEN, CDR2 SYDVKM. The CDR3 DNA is TGTGCCAGCAGTTTACGGACAGGGTATGGCTACACCTTC. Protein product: CASSLRTGYGYTF.

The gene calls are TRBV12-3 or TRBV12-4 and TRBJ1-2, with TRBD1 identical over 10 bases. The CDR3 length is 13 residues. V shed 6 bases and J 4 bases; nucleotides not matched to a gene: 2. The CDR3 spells CASSRTGGYGYTF. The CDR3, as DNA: TGTGCCAGCAGCCGGACAGGGGGCTATGGCTACACCTTC.

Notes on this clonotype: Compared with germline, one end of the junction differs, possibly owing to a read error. The chain's CDR3 is CAWRDSFYRYTF. CDR3 sequence (DNA): TGTGCCTGGAGGGACAGCTTCTATCGCTACACCTTC. The rearrangement joins TRBV30 to TRBJ1-2; TRBD1 is a possible D gene (6 bases). Germline CDR1 GTSNPN, CDR2 SVGIG (reference sequence). The CDR3 has 12 residues.